The 7 T cell receptor beta chains presented below share a single source sample, sequenced in a study of TIL therapy for anti-PD-1-resistant metastatic lung cancer. This was the immunoSEQ v3 assay. Here immunoSEQ multiplex PCR was the method, and the copy in TCRdb shows in-frame clones only, minus some. The sample has about 59,000 clones; over 70% are singletons. The time point denotes: pre-treatment sample, taken before nivolumab and TIL therapy. The source material was blood, sampled at baseline. These TCRs come from a person between 25 and 79 years old with non-small cell lung cancer.

This chain links TRBV9 with TRBJ2-2; 13 bases are shared with TRBD2. The CDR3 is 16 residues long. Germline lookup yields CDR1 SGDLS and CDR2 YYNGEE. Unmatched junction bases numbered 6, after V lost 4 bases and J lost 6 bases. The DNA of the CDR3 is TGTGCCAGCAGCACGGGACTAGCGGGGCGAGCCGGGGAGCTGTTTTTT. It is translated as CASSTGLAGRAGELFF.

The chain combines TRBV18 with TRBJ1-1; D is undetermined. Trimming left V 4 bases short and J 1 base short, with 7 bases between. Germline CDR1 KGHSH, CDR2 LQKENI. The CDR3 is 13 residues long. CDR3 residues: CASSLGRNTEAFF. The CDR3 bases are TGTGCCAGCTCACTCGGAAGGAACACTGAAGCTTTCTTT.

V is TRBV6-6 and J is TRBJ1-2; the D gene is possibly TRBD1 (5 bases). Germline V lookup: CDR1 MNHNY, CDR2 SVGAGI (reference sequence). V lost 2 bases, J lost 1 base, and 11 bases lay in between. This CDR3 region has 15 residues. This CDR3 is CASSYGADRNYGYTF. The CDR3 nucleotides read TGTGCCAGCAGTTACGGGGCAGACCGTAACTATGGCTACACCTTC.

The V gene is TRBV7-9, the J gene TRBJ1-2; 10 nucleotides match TRBD1. CDR1 is SEHNR, CDR2 FQNEAQ, per germline (reference sequence). The length of the CDR3 is 14 residues. The V gene end was trimmed by 5 bases and the J gene end by 4 bases; junction bases not matched to a gene: 4. The CDR3 loop reads CASSRGQGIYGYTF. The CDR3 bases are TGTGCCAGCAGCCGGGGACAGGGGATCTATGGCTACACCTTC.

This chain links TRBV7-2 with TRBJ2-7; maybe TRBD2 (6 bases). Germline lookup yields CDR1 SGHTA and CDR2 FQGNSA. The germline V and J ends were trimmed by 1 base and 2 bases, with 15 bases remaining between them. The CDR3 extends over 16 amino acids. DNA of the CDR3: TGTGCCAGCAGCTTAGTCTTAGCTGGAGGGGCCTACGAGCAGTACTTC. Translating gives CASSLVLAGGAYEQYF.

This chain joins TRBV6-1 and TRBJ1-2, with TRBD1 matching over 8 bases. Germline V gene lookup returns CDR1 MNHNS and CDR2 SASEGT. The length of the CDR3 is 16 residues. With V trimmed by 4 bases and J by 4 bases, 11 bases remained unmatched. The CDR3 nucleotides are TGTGCCAGCAGTGGCCCCGGCAGGGGGCGAATCTATGGCTACACCTTC. Amino acids: CASSGPGRGRIYGYTF.

This chain's CDR3 is CASSLGQPGQPQHF. The CDR3, as DNA: TGTGCCAGCAGCTTAGGACAACCGGGTCAGCCCCAGCATTTT. The genes are TRBV7-2 and TRBJ1-5; D gene uncertain. Trimming removed 1 base from V and 6 bases from J, with 10 bases in between. The CDR3 is made up of 14 amino acids. Germline CDR1 and CDR2: SGHTA and FQGNSA.